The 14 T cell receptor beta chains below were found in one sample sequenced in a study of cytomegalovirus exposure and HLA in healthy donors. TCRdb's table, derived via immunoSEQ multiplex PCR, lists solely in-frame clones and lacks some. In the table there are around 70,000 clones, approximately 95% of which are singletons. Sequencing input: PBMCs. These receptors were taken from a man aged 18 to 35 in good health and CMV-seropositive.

CDR3 sequence: CASSLVKGTDTQYF. The DNA of the CDR3 is TGCGCCAGCAGCTTGGTGAAGGGGACAGATACGCAGTATTTT. The chain combines TRBV5-1 with TRBJ2-3; D is perhaps TRBD1 (5 bases). Trimming pared 0 bases from V and 3 bases from J, leaving 8 bases between. This CDR3 is 14 amino acids long. CDR1 SGHRS and CDR2 YFSETQ come from the germline V gene.

CDR3 sequence reads: CASSLQGAGNEKLFF. Written as DNA, the CDR3 is TGTGCCAGCAGCCTACAGGGGGCAGGCAATGAAAAACTGTTTTTT. The genes are TRBV28 and TRBJ1-4, with 9 bases lining up with TRBD1. Germline lookup yields CDR1 MDHEN and CDR2 SYDVKM. The CDR3 is 15 residues long. V lost 6 bases and J lost 5; bases outside the gene matches: 7.

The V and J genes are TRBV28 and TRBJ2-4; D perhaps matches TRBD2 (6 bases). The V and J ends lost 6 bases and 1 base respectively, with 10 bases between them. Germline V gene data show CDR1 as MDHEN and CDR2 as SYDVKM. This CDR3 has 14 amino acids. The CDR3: CASSRAGAKNIQYF. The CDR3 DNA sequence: TGTGCCAGCAGCCGGGCGGGGGCCAAAAACATTCAGTACTTC.

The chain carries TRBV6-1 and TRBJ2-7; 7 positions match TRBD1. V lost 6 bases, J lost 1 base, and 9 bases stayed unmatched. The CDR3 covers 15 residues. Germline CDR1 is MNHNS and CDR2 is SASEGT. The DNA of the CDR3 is TGTGCCAGCAGCCGCAACCGGGACAGTTCCTACGAGCAGTACTTC. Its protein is CASSRNRDSSYEQYF.

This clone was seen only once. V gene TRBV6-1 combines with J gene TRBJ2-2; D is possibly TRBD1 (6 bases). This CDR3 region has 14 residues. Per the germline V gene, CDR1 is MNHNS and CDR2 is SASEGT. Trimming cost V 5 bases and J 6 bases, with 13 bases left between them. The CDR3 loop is CASSFPGVPGELFF. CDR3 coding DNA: TGTGCCAGCAGTTTCCCAGGGGTCCCCGGGGAGCTGTTTTTT.

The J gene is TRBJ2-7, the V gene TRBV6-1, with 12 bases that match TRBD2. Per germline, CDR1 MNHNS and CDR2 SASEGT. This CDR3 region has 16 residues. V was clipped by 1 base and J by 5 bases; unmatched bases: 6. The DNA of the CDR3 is TGTGCCAGCAGTGAAGGACTAGCGGGAGTAAGCCACGAGCAGTACTTC. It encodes CASSEGLAGVSHEQYF.

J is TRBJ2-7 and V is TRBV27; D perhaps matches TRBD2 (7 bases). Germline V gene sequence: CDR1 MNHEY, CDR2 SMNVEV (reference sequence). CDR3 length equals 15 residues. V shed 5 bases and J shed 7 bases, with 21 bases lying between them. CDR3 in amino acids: CASSGRRGRAEEQYF. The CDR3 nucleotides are TGTGCCAGCAGTGGGAGGAGGGGGAGGGCGGAAGAGCAGTACTTC.

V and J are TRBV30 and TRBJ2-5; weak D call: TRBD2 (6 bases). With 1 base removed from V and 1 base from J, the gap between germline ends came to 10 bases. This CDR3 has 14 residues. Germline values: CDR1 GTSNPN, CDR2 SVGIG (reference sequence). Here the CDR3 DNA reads TGTGCCTGGAGTGCCAAGGGACTCCAAGAGACCCAGTACTTC. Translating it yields CAWSAKGLQETQYF.

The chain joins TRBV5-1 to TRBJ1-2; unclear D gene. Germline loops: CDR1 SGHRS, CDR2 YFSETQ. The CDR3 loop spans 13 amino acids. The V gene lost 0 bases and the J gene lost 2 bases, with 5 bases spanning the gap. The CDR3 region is CASSLEANYGYTF. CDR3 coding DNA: TGCGCCAGCAGCTTGGAAGCAAACTATGGCTACACCTTC. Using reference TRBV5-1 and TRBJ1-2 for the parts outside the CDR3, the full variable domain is KAGVTQTPRYLIKTRGQQVTLSCSPISGHRSVSWYQQTPGQGLQFLFEYFSETQRNKGNFPGRFSGRQFSNSRSEMNVSTLELGDSALYLCASSLEANYGYTFGSGTRLTVV.

DNA for the CDR3: TGCGCCAGCAGCTTGGCCACAGGCGAGCAGTACTTC. Its translation is CASSLATGEQYF. The chain has TRBV5-1 and TRBJ2-7; a possible D gene is TRBD1 (5 bases). The germline V gene has CDR1 SGHRS and CDR2 YFSETQ. This CDR3 is built from 12 residues. V was shortened by 0 bases and J by 6 bases, with 7 bases between the two germline ends.

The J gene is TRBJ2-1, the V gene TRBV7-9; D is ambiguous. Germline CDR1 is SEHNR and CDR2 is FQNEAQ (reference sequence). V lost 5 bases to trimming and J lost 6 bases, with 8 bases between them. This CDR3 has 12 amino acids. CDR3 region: CASSHGSNEQFF. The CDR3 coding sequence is TGTGCCAGCAGCCACGGTAGCAATGAGCAGTTCTTC. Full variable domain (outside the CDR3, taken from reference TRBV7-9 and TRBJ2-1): DTGVSQNPRHKITKRGQNVTFRCDPISEHNRLYWYRQTLGQGPEFLTYFQNEAQLEKSRLLSDRFSAERPKGSFSTLEIQRTEQGDSAMYLCASSHGSNEQFFGPGTRLTVL.

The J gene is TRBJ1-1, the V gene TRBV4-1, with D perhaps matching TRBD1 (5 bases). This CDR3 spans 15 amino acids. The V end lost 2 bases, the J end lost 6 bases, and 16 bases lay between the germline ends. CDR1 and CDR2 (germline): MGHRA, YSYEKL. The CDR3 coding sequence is TGCGCCAGCAGCCAACACACCAGGGTATCGTCTGAAGCTTTCTTT. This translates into CASSQHTRVSSEAFF.

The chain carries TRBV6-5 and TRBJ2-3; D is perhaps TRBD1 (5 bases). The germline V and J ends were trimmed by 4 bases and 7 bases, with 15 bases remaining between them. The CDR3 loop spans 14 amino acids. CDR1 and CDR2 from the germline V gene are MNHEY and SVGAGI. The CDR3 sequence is CASSFADTTYTQYF. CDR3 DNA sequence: TGTGCCAGCAGTTTTGCGGACACCACCTATACGCAGTATTTT.

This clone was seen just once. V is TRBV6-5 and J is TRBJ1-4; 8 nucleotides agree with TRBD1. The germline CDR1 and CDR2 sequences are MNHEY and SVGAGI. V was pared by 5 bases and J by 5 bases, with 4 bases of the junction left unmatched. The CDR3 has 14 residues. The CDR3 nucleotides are TGTGCCAGCAGTGGGACAGGAATGAATGAAAAACTGTTTTTT. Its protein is CASSGTGMNEKLFF.